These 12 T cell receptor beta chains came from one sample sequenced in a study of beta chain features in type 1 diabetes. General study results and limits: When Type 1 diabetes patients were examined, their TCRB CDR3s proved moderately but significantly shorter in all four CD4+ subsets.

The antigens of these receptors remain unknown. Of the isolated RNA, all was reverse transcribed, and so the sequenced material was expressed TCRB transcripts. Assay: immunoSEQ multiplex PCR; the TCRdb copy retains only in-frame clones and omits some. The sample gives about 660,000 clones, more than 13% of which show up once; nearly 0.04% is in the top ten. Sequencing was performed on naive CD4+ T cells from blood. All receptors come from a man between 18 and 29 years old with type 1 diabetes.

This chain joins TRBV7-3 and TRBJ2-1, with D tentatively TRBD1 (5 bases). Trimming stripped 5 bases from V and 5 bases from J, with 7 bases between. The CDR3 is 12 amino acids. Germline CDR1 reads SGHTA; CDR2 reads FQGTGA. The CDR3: CASSLRDNEQFF. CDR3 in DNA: TGTGCCAGCAGCCTCAGGGACAATGAGCAGTTCTTC.

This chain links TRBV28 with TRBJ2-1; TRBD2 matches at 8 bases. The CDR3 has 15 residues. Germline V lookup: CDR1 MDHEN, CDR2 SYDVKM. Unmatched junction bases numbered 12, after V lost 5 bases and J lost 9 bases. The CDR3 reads CASSPPGLGLGEQFF. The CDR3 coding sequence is TGTGCCAGCAGTCCACCGGGACTAGGGCTGGGTGAGCAGTTCTTC.

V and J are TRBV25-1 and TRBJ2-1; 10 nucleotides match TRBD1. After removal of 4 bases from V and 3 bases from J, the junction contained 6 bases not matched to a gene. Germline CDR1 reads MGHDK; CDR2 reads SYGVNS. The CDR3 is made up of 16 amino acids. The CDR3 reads CASSGLGQGFYNEQFF. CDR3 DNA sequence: TGTGCCAGCAGTGGCCTGGGACAGGGGTTCTACAATGAGCAGTTCTTC.

CDR3 in amino acids: CASSPGGNQPQHF. The CDR3 DNA follows: TGTGCCAGCAGCCCGGGCGGCAATCAGCCCCAGCATTTT. The chain carries TRBV11-3 and TRBJ1-5; the D is unclear. This CDR3 is 13 amino acids long. CDR1 and CDR2 (germline): SGHNT, YENEEA. The ends were cut back, 5 bases at V and 2 bases at J, with 7 bases in the middle.

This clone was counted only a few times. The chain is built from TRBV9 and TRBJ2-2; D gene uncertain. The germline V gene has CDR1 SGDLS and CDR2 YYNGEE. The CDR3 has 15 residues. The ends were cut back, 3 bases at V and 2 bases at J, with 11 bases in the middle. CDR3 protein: CASSAESSNTGELFF. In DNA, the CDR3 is TGTGCCAGCAGCGCCGAAAGTTCAAACACCGGGGAGCTGTTTTTT.

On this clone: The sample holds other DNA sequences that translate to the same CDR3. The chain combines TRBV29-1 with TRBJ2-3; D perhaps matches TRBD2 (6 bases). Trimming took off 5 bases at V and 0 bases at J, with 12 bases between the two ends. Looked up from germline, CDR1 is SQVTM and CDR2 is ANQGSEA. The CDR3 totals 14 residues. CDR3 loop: CSVSSGSSTDTQYF. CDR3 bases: TGCAGCGTTAGCAGCGGGTCGAGCACAGATACGCAGTATTTT.

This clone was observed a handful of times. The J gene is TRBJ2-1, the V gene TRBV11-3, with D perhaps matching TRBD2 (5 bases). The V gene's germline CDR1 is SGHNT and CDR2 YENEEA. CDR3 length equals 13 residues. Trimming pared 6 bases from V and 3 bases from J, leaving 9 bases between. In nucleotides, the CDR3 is TGTGCCAGCAGTTTAAGCGGCTACAATGAGCAGTTCTTC. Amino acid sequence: CASSLSGYNEQFF.

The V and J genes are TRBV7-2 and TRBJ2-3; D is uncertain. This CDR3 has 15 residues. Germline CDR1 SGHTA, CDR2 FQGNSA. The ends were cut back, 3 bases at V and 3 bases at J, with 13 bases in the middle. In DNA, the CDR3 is TGTGCCAGCAGCTTTCCGGGCCCCAGGACAGATACGCAGTATTTT. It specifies CASSFPGPRTDTQYF.

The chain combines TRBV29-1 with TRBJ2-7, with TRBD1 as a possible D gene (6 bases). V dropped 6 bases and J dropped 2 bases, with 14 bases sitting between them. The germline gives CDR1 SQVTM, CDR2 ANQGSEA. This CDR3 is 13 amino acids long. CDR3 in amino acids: CSVLTGNAYEQYF. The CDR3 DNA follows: TGCAGCGTCCTTACAGGGAACGCCTACGAGCAGTACTTC.

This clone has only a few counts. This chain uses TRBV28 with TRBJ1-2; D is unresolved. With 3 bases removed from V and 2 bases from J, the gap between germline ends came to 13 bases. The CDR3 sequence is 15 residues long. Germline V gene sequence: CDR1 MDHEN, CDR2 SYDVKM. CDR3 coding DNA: TGTGCCAGCAGTTTCCCCCAGCGCAGGAACTATGGCTACACCTTC. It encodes CASSFPQRRNYGYTF.

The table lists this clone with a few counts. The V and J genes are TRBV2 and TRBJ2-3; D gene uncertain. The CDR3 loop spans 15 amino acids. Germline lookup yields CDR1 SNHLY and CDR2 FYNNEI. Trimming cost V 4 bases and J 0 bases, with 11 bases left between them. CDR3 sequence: CASSGRRPSTDTQYF. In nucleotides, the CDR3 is TGTGCCAGCAGTGGGAGACGGCCTAGCACAGATACGCAGTATTTT.

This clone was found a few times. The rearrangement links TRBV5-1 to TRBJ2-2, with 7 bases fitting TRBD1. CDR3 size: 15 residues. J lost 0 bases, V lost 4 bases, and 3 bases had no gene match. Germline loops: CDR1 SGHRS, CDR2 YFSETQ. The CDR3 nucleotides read TGCGCCAGCAGCCGTGGGACAGCGAACACCGGGGAGCTGTTTTTT. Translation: CASSRGTANTGELFF.